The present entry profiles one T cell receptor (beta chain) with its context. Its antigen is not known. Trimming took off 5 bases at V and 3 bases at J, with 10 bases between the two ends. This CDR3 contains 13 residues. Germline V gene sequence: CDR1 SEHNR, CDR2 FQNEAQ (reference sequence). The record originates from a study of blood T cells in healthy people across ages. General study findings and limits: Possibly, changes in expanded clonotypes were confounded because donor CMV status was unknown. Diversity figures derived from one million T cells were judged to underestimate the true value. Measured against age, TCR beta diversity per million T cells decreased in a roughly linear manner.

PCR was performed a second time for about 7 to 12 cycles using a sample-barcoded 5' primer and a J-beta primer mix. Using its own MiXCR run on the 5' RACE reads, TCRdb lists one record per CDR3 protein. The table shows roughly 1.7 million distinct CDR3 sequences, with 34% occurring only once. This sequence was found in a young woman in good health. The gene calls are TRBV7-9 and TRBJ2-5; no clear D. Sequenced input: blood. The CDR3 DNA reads TGTGCCAGCAGCCCTTGGCAGGAAGAGACCCAGTACTTC. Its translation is CASSPWQEETQYF.